One and the same sample provided the 23 T cell receptor beta chains below, sequenced in a study of shared clonotypes between healthy human individuals. Positive CCR7 selection of CD45RO-negative cells yielded the naive CD8 cells, and terminally differentiated effector memory CD45RA+ cells were excluded. Here immunoSEQ multiplex PCR was the method, and the copy in TCRdb shows in-frame clones only, minus some. This table holds some 2 million clones, about 95% found once. The sequencing sample was made of naive CD8+ T cells sorted from blood. The origin of the receptors is a man younger than 35 in good health.

CDR3 coding DNA: TGTGCCAGTAGTATCTTTGAGGACAGCTCCTACGAGCAGTACTTC. Residues: CASSIFEDSSYEQYF. The chain couples TRBV19 to TRBJ2-7, with D possibly matching TRBD1 (6 bases). V lost 3 bases and J 0 bases, leaving 12 bases between the germline ends. This CDR3 is 15 amino acids long. CDR1 is LNHDA, CDR2 SQIVND, per germline (reference sequence).

The rearrangement uses TRBV6-5 and TRBJ2-1, with D maybe TRBD2 (6 bases). Trimming took off 0 bases at V and 12 bases at J, with 12 bases between the two ends. Per germline, CDR1 MNHEY and CDR2 SVGAGI. The CDR3 consists of 13 residues. This CDR3 is CASSYSRLEAQFF. CDR3 bases: TGTGCCAGCAGTTACTCCCGACTAGAGGCGCAGTTCTTC.

The rearrangement joins TRBV15 to TRBJ1-5; D is unresolved. CDR3 length: 13 residues. Between the trimmed V and J ends, which lost 5 bases and 3 bases, there was a span of 8 bases. CDR1 and CDR2 (germline): LNHNV, YYDKDF (reference sequence). The CDR3 loop reads CATSEEPNQPQHF. The CDR3 region has the DNA TGTGCCACCAGCGAAGAACCCAATCAGCCCCAGCATTTT.

This rearrangement joins TRBV6-5 to TRBJ2-5, with D perhaps TRBD2 (6 bases). The germline V gene has CDR1 MNHEY and CDR2 SVGAGI. Between the trimmed V and J ends, which lost 0 bases and 2 bases, there was a span of 10 bases. The CDR3 is 15 residues long. CDR3 nucleotides: TGTGCCAGCAGTTACTCGAAGGGACTTCAAGAGACCCAGTACTTC. It is translated as CASSYSKGLQETQYF.

The chain is built from TRBV4-1 and TRBJ2-1; the D is unclear. Germline V gene lookup returns CDR1 MGHRA and CDR2 YSYEKL. Between the trimmed V and J ends, which lost 4 bases and 5 bases, there was a span of 9 bases. The CDR3 sequence is 13 residues long. The CDR3 coding sequence is TGCGCCAGCAGCCCACTGGGAAACAATGAGCAGTTCTTC. The encoded protein is CASSPLGNNEQFF.

The chain links TRBV20-1 to TRBJ2-2; D is ambiguous. V was clipped by 7 bases and J by 1 base, with 4 bases between them. The germline V gene has CDR1 DFQATT and CDR2 SNEGSKA (reference sequence). CDR3 length equals 11 residues. CDR3 coding DNA: TGCAGTGTAGAGAACACCGGGGAGCTGTTTTTT. As protein: CSVENTGELFF.

J is TRBJ2-7 and V is TRBV21-1. TRBV21-1 is deemed a pseudogene. This CDR3 region has 15 residues. The chain's CDR3 is CASSKAGTFSYEQYF. The CDR3 bases are TGTGCCAGCAGCAAAGCAGGGACGTTCTCCTACGAGCAGTACTTC.

V usage is TRBV11-2 and J usage is TRBJ1-3, with D possibly being TRBD1 (6 bases). Germline CDR1 is SGHAT and CDR2 is FQNNGV. V dropped 6 bases and J dropped 8 bases, with 17 bases sitting between them. This CDR3 has 14 amino acids. This CDR3 is CASRWTAGGDTIYF. The CDR3 DNA reads as TGTGCCAGCAGATGGACAGCCGGAGGAGACACCATATATTTT.

This clone is a singleton in its sample. The CDR3 nucleotides are TGTGCCAGCAGTGAATACGACAGTTCTGGCACTGAAGCTTTCTTT. Encoded protein: CASSEYDSSGTEAFF. The V and J genes are TRBV9 and TRBJ1-1; perhaps TRBD1 as D (5 bases). V lost 5 bases and J 4 bases, leaving 18 bases between the germline ends. Germline CDR1 reads SGDLS; CDR2 reads YYNGEE. The CDR3 has 15 residues.

This chain connects TRBV5-1 to TRBJ2-7, with 9 nucleotides matching TRBD1. Germline V gene data show CDR1 as SGHRS and CDR2 as YFSETQ. V dropped 2 bases and J dropped 5; count of bases not matched to a gene: 5. The CDR3 has 14 residues. CDR3 in amino acids: CASSFGTGFDEQYF. The CDR3 DNA follows: TGCGCCAGCAGCTTCGGGACAGGGTTCGACGAGCAGTACTTC. Complete variable domain (other parts from reference TRBV5-1 and TRBJ2-7): KAGVTQTPRYLIKTRGQQVTLSCSPISGHRSVSWYQQTPGQGLQFLFEYFSETQRNKGNFPGRFSGRQFSNSRSEMNVSTLELGDSALYLCASSFGTGFDEQYFGPGTRLTVT.

The rearrangement links TRBV7-2 to TRBJ2-5; no definite D call. The germline CDR1 and CDR2 sequences are SGHTA and FQGNSA. V shed 2 bases and J shed 7 bases, with 11 bases lying between them. The CDR3 has 13 residues. This CDR3 reads CASSLRLWGTQYF. As DNA, the CDR3 is TGTGCCAGCAGCTTAAGACTTTGGGGGACCCAGTACTTC. Using reference TRBV7-2 and TRBJ2-5 for the parts outside the CDR3, the full variable domain is GAGVSQSPSNKVTEKGKDVELRCDPISGHTALYWYRQSLGQGLEFLIYFQGNSAPDKSGLPSDRFSAERTGGSVSTLTIQRTQQEDSAVYLCASSLRLWGTQYFGPGTRLLVL.

This clone was found once. This chain joins TRBV28 and TRBJ1-1, with D unresolved. V lost 8 bases and J 3 bases, leaving 16 bases between the germline ends. This CDR3 is built from 14 residues. Germline values: CDR1 MDHEN, CDR2 SYDVKM. CDR3 sequence reads: CASVKRVGYTEAFF. The CDR3 bases are TGTGCCAGCGTTAAAAGGGTCGGGTACACTGAAGCTTTCTTT.

This chain connects TRBV13 to TRBJ2-7; D call uncertain. The CDR3 is 16 residues long. V lost 2 bases and J 3 bases, leaving 17 bases between the germline ends. The germline gives CDR1 PRHDT, CDR2 FYEKMQ (reference sequence). CDR3 DNA sequence: TGTGCCAGCAGCTTATCGCTATCATCTGGGGACTACGAGCAGTACTTC. Translated, it gives CASSLSLSSGDYEQYF.

The rearrangement joins TRBV10-2 to TRBJ1-1; D is unresolved. The CDR3 covers 13 residues. V shed 3 bases and J shed 1 base, with 6 bases lying between them. CDR1 is WSHSY, CDR2 SAAADI, per germline. The CDR3 sequence is CASSDWGNTEAFF. As DNA, the CDR3 is TGCGCCAGCAGTGATTGGGGGAACACTGAAGCTTTCTTT.

The CDR3 is CASNPTLTYEQYF. The DNA of the CDR3 is TGTGCCAGCAACCCAACACTGACCTACGAGCAGTACTTC. The chain employs TRBV2 and TRBJ2-7; no definite D call. This CDR3 is 13 amino acids long. CDR1 is SNHLY and CDR2 is FYNNEI in the germline V gene. The ends were cut back, 7 bases at V and 2 bases at J, with 12 bases in the middle.

This chain links TRBV5-6 with TRBJ2-7; 10 bases line up with TRBD1. V lost 5 bases, J lost 5 bases, and 7 bases stayed unmatched. This CDR3 is built from 14 residues. Germline lookup yields CDR1 SGHDT and CDR2 YYEEEE. CDR3 protein: CASSSGQGVHEQYF. In DNA form, the CDR3 reads TGTGCCAGCAGTTCTGGACAGGGGGTCCACGAGCAGTACTTC.

This chain uses TRBV4-2 with TRBJ1-1, with TRBD1 identical over 9 bases. The germline gives CDR1 LGHNA, CDR2 YNFKEQ. The CDR3 is 15 amino acids. V lost 4 bases, J lost 3 bases, and 6 bases stayed unmatched. The CDR3 reads CASSPDRGQDTEAFF. The CDR3 bases are TGTGCCAGCAGCCCGGACAGGGGACAAGACACTGAAGCTTTCTTT.

This chain uses TRBV27 with TRBJ1-1; 10 nucleotides match TRBD1. V lost 3 bases, J lost 6 bases, and 7 bases stayed unmatched. CDR1 and CDR2 (germline): MNHEY, SMNVEV (reference sequence). This CDR3 comprises 15 residues. The CDR3 reads CASSFTGTGVPEAFF. CDR3 bases: TGTGCCAGCAGTTTCACCGGGACAGGGGTCCCTGAAGCTTTCTTT.

The rearrangement uses TRBV7-4 and TRBJ1-1; perhaps TRBD1 as D (5 bases). From germline, CDR1 is SGHVT and CDR2 SQSDAQ. This CDR3 is 18 amino acids long. V shed 6 bases and J shed 3 bases, with 26 bases lying between them. The chain's CDR3 is CASSRRGVSTPWDTEAFF. CDR3 DNA sequence: TGTGCCAGCAGTCGCAGAGGGGTCTCTACCCCTTGGGACACTGAAGCTTTCTTT.

This clone came up a few times. V is TRBV9 and J is TRBJ1-3, with 7 bases identical to TRBD1. Trimming took 1 base from V and 0 from J; bases not matched to a gene: 4. The CDR3 runs 16 residues. In germline, CDR1 is SGDLS, CDR2 YYNGEE. This CDR3 reads CASSVQGTASGNTIYF. The CDR3 DNA follows: TGTGCCAGCAGCGTACAGGGGACAGCCTCTGGAAACACCATATATTTT.

V is TRBV11-2 and J is TRBJ1-4, with a possible D match to TRBD1 (6 bases). The V end was cut by 6 bases, the J end by 5 bases, with 19 bases between. Per germline, CDR1 SGHAT and CDR2 FQNNGV. The CDR3 is made up of 16 amino acids. In DNA form, the CDR3 reads TGTGCCAGCAGGTTTCCAGGGGCAGGGGAAAATGAAAAACTGTTTTTT. Encoded protein: CASRFPGAGENEKLFF.

This chain uses TRBV27 with TRBJ2-3, with no clear D. Germline loops: CDR1 MNHEY, CDR2 SMNVEV (reference sequence). The CDR3 consists of 18 residues. Trimming removed 0 bases at V and 0 bases at J, with 16 bases between. The CDR3 nucleotides are TGTGCCAGCAGTTTATCCCCCGGTCGCCTACTCAGCACAGATACGCAGTATTTT. Protein sequence: CASSLSPGRLLSTDTQYF.

V gene TRBV9 combines with J gene TRBJ2-3; D perhaps matches TRBD2 (6 bases). Deletions cut 2 bases from V and 1 base from J, with 11 bases between. Germline CDR1 is SGDLS and CDR2 is YYNGEE. The CDR3 length is 15 residues. The CDR3 bases are TGTGCCAGCAGCGTGGGGACTTACCGCACAGATACGCAGTATTTT. Translating gives CASSVGTYRTDTQYF.